These 17 T cell receptor beta chains were all obtained from the same sample, sequenced in a study of CD8 T cells in ankylosing spondylitis. TCRdb independently ran MiXCR on the 5' RACE reads; one entry per CDR3 protein. In the table there are fewer than 400,000 distinct CDR3 sequences, 14% to 15% of which are singletons. Sequenced: blood, either unsorted or a sorted T cell fraction (not recorded which). Every receptor here comes from a male donor with ankylosing spondylitis or in good health (not recorded which).

The chain employs TRBV9 and TRBJ2-2; the match to TRBD2 covers 9 bases. The CDR3 consists of 19 residues. Germline CDR1 and CDR2: SGDLS and YYNGEE. The V gene end was trimmed by 3 bases and the J gene end by 7 bases; junction bases not matched to a gene: 19. The CDR3 DNA reads as TGTGCCAGCAGCGACCCAACCAGGCGGCGGGAGGGCCGAAACGGGGAGCTGTTTTTT. Protein: CASSDPTRRREGRNGELFF.

This clonotype was seen a handful of times. The chain employs TRBV27 and TRBJ1-1; possible D gene TRBD1, 6 bases. Trimming pared 4 bases from V and 0 bases from J, leaving 12 bases between. The CDR3 runs 15 residues. Germline loops: CDR1 MNHEY, CDR2 SMNVEV (reference sequence). This chain's CDR3 is CASSSYRGMNTEAFF. The CDR3, as DNA: TGTGCCAGCAGTTCCTATAGGGGGATGAACACTGAAGCTTTCTTT.

V is TRBV20-1 and J is TRBJ2-7, with 9 bases identical to TRBD1. Germline V gene data show CDR1 as DFQATT and CDR2 as SNEGSKA (reference sequence). This CDR3 is built from 19 residues. Trimming removed 3 bases from V and 3 bases from J; junction bases left unmatched: 21. The CDR3: CSARALRQGGRANSYEQYF. DNA for the CDR3: TGCAGTGCTAGGGCCCTCAGACAGGGGGGCCGTGCAAACAGCTACGAGCAGTACTTC.

This clonotype showed up just a few times. The chain employs TRBV10-3 and TRBJ2-7; D possibly uses TRBD1 or TRBD2 (5 bases each). There are 16 residues in the CDR3. The V gene's germline CDR1 is ENHRY and CDR2 SYGVKD. Trimming removed 6 bases from V and 1 base from J, with 19 bases in between. In DNA, the CDR3 is TGTGCCATCAGGACGGGGACCGAGAGGGCTTCCTACGAGCAGTACTTC. This translates into CAIRTGTERASYEQYF.

The rearrangement uses TRBV6-1 and TRBJ2-3; 10 bases map to TRBD2. The CDR3 is 18 residues long. With V trimmed by 3 bases and J by 2 bases, 11 bases remained unmatched. The germline gives CDR1 MNHNS, CDR2 SASEGT. CDR3: CASSERRTSGYFTDTQYF. Written as DNA, the CDR3 is TGTGCCAGCAGTGAGCGACGGACTAGCGGATATTTCACAGATACGCAGTATTTT.

The table lists this clonotype with many counts. This chain uses TRBV4-2 with TRBJ1-2, with a weak D call TRBD1 (6 bases). The CDR3 covers 13 residues. Germline-derived CDR1 and CDR2 are LGHNA and YNFKEQ. V shed 0 bases and J shed 4 bases, with 6 bases lying between them. Here the CDR3 DNA reads TGTGCCAGCAGCCAAGAGGGGGCCTATGGCTACACCTTC. This translates into CASSQEGAYGYTF.

This clonotype was seen more than once but under ten times. The chain carries TRBV3-1 and TRBJ2-3; 8 nucleotides line up with TRBD1. The CDR3 contains 16 residues. The V gene's germline CDR1 is LGHDT and CDR2 YNNKEL (reference sequence). With V trimmed by 3 bases and J by 5 bases, 10 bases remained unmatched. CDR3 loop: CASSQGQGAWGDTQYF. In DNA, the CDR3 is TGTGCCAGCAGCCAGGGGCAGGGGGCTTGGGGAGATACGCAGTATTTT.

This chain connects TRBV4-2 to TRBJ2-7, with a possible D match to TRBD2 (6 bases). Trimming pared 5 bases from V and 2 bases from J, leaving 10 bases between. The germline V gene encodes CDR1 LGHNA and CDR2 YNFKEQ. CDR3 length: 13 amino acids. CDR3 bases: TGTGCCAGCAGCGTGCGACTAGCCTACGAGCAGTACTTC. It codes for CASSVRLAYEQYF.

This clonotype was seen a handful of times. This rearrangement joins TRBV7-9 to TRBJ1-4; D not certain. V lost 1 base, J lost 0 bases, and 9 bases lay in between. This CDR3 region has 16 residues. Germline V gives CDR1 SEHNR, CDR2 FQNEAQ (reference sequence). The chain's CDR3 is CASSLEAGTTNEKLFF. Here the CDR3 DNA reads TGTGCCAGCAGCTTAGAGGCAGGAACAACTAATGAAAAACTGTTTTTT.

This clonotype turned up a few times. The chain employs TRBV29-1 and TRBJ2-7, with 8 bases that match TRBD1. V lost 6 bases, J lost 3 bases, and 4 bases stayed unmatched. This CDR3 comprises 12 residues. Germline CDR1 is SQVTM and CDR2 is ANQGSEA. The CDR3 reads CSVGTGGYEQYF. CDR3 DNA sequence: TGCAGCGTCGGCACAGGGGGCTACGAGCAGTACTTC.

This chain connects TRBV20-1 to TRBJ2-3; 8 bases line up with TRBD2. From germline, CDR1 is DFQATT and CDR2 SNEGSKA (reference sequence). V shed 3 bases and J 4 bases; nucleotides not matched to a gene: 18. This CDR3 comprises 18 residues. CDR3 coding DNA: TGCAGTGCTAGGCTAGGAGAGCGACGGGGGGGCCGGGCAGATACGCAGTATTTT. Translated, it gives CSARLGERRGGRADTQYF.

This clonotype was picked up many times. The genes are TRBV12-3 or TRBV12-4 and TRBJ1-2; no definite D call. V lost 2 bases and J 3 bases, leaving 7 bases between the germline ends. The CDR3 has 13 amino acids. CDR3 sequence (DNA): TGTGCCAGCAGTTTAAGGGCCTACTATGGCTACACCTTC. It translates to CASSLRAYYGYTF.

CDR3 bases: TGTGCCAGCAGCTTAGCGTTTCAGAGACAGGACGAAGAGACCCAGTACTTC. Translated: CASSLAFQRQDEETQYF. This chain links TRBV7-8 with TRBJ2-5, with a tentative D call TRBD1 (6 bases). Between the trimmed V and J ends, which lost 0 bases and 3 bases, there was a span of 17 bases. Per the germline V gene, CDR1 is SGHVS and CDR2 is FQNEAQ. The CDR3 sequence is 17 residues long.

This clonotype came up a few times. V and J are TRBV4-1 and TRBJ1-6; D is undetermined. Trimming took off 0 bases at V and 8 bases at J, with 14 bases between the two ends. This CDR3 has 16 amino acids. Germline CDR1 is MGHRA and CDR2 is YSYEKL. CDR3 protein: CASSQDPPTVDSPLHF. DNA for the CDR3: TGCGCCAGCAGCCAAGATCCCCCAACGGTGGATTCACCCCTCCACTTT.

This clonotype was picked up a small number of times. The chain couples TRBV11-2 to TRBJ2-1; TRBD1 agrees at 10 bases. There are 16 residues in the CDR3. CDR1 is SGHAT, CDR2 FQNNGV, per germline. J gave up 7 bases and V 6 bases, and 12 bases lay outside the gene matches. The CDR3 loop reads CASRAGTGVSRNEQFF. The CDR3 DNA reads TGTGCCAGCAGAGCGGGGACAGGGGTTTCGCGGAATGAGCAGTTCTTC.

The CDR3 reads CSARDRRGTSGRGNEQFF. The CDR3 DNA reads TGCAGTGCTAGAGATCGTCGGGGGACTAGCGGGAGAGGGAATGAGCAGTTCTTC. The V call is TRBV20-1, the J call TRBJ2-1; TRBD2 agrees at 14 bases. The junction had 11 bases not matched to a gene; V was cut back by 0 bases and J by 7 bases. Germline-derived CDR1 and CDR2 are DFQATT and SNEGSKA (reference sequence). This CDR3 is built from 18 residues.

The J gene is TRBJ2-5, the V gene TRBV5-6; possibly TRBD1 or TRBD2 for D (6 bases each). CDR3 length equals 15 residues. Between the trimmed V and J ends, which lost 4 bases and 2 bases, there was a span of 15 bases. The germline gives CDR1 SGHDT, CDR2 YYEEEE. CDR3 sequence: CASSKGGLLQETQYF. In nucleotides, the CDR3 is TGTGCCAGCAGCAAGGGGGGACTCCTGCAAGAGACCCAGTACTTC.